This T cell receptor (beta chain) was obtained from a study of spatial heterogeneity in lung cancer (dated by TCRdb to about 2019). In terms of the full investigation: More beta-chain than alpha-chain transcripts were consistently detected, likely reflecting higher beta-chain transcript abundance. A strong correlation was found between TCR transcript counts in tumor regions and a T cell transcriptional module score from matched bulk RNA-seq. In the raw uncorrected reads, each unique combination of TCR and UMI appeared more than ten times on average. Both alpha and beta chains were TCR-sequenced in around 220 tumor regions, around 65 matched nontumor lung samples and 45 to 60 PBMC samples obtained at surgery. TCR alpha and beta repertoires were quantitatively compared across multiple tumor regions, matched nontumor lung and blood in non-small cell lung cancer. TCR repertoire features were related to nonsynonymous mutation counts determined by whole-exome sequencing of tumor tissue. The paper's findings and limits, for the study overall: Counts of ubiquitous and regional expanded TCRs were found to correlate with counts of ubiquitous and regional nonsynonymous mutations, respectively. Additional single-cell paired TCR alpha and beta sequencing was considered necessary to confirm, at a functional level, the hypothesis that regional TCRs recognize regional mutations. TCR-seq coverage of tumor T cells was estimated at only roughly 6.6% for alpha chains and 13% for beta chains. A correlation was observed between the number of expanded intratumoral alpha and beta TCRs and the tumor nonsynonymous mutation count.

This sample's time point label indicates: sample taken at primary tumor resection. Samples were obtained from 70 to 85 patients with early-stage, untreated non-small cell lung cancer from the lung TRACERx cohort. Whole RNA extracted from tumor and nontumor lung tissue, or from cryopreserved PBMC samples, was used for TCR sequencing without cell sorting. Only patients for whom sufficient RNA was available from at least two tumor regions were selected for TCR sequencing. Tumor and adjacent nontumor lung specimens were reviewed by a lung pathologist before selection. The library came from 5' RACE. For sequencing, a NextSeq 500 was employed. In the TCR library protocol, a unique molecular identifier was attached to each TCR cDNA molecule so that PCR and sequencing errors could be corrected. The source study handled its data this way. TCR identification, UMI-based error correction and CDR3 extraction were performed with Decombinator tools. Expanded TCRs were defined as those above a frequency of 2 per 1,000, corresponding to the top 1% of the tumor frequency distribution. Expanded tumor TCRs statistically deemed absent (corrected P<0.05) from at least one tumor region were classed as regional, and all other expanded tumor TCRs were classed as ubiquitous. Renyi diversity was computed with the R vegan package after each repertoire had been subsampled 100 times to 5,000 TCRs. CDR3 similarity networks were built from amino acid triplet string-kernel similarity, with CDR3s being connected when pairwise similarity was above 0.82. TCRdb reprocessing: public reads trimmed at Q25 with fastp, clones called with MiXCR, in-frame beta chains kept. Each entry merges the rows of one CDR3 protein and shows their most common DNA and genes. In this record, the V and J calls reflect TCRdb's handling and not the investigators' own analysis. The sample yields tens of thousands of distinct CDR3 sequences; approximately 15% were counted once. About 30% of the sample is held by the ten biggest clonotypes.

Worth noting for this clonotype: This clone's antigen is unknown. No much larger clone exists at a distance of one base, and base qualities are not known.

The germline V gene yields SGHDN for CDR1 and FVKESK for CDR2. The CDR3 holds 13 amino acids from the cysteine to the phenylalanine. Kept here is only the CDR3 DNA, which spans 39 bases and is read in frame from base 1. V is clipped by 6 bases and J by 3 bases, and the sequence between their germline boundaries is 12 bases long. The TCR sequence derives from a female donor with early-stage non-small cell lung cancer. Here the sequenced sample was lung tumor tissue, taken at surgery. Recombination connected TRBV14 to TRBJ2-7; a tentative D match to TRBD2 spans 5 bases. The CDR3: CASSRSGGYEQYF. The DNA reads as follows: TGTGCCAGCAGTCGGTCTGGAGGCTACGAGCAGTACTTC.